This TCR beta chain comes out of a study of a mutant IDH1 vaccine in newly diagnosed glioma (dated by TCRdb to the early 2020s). For the wider study: Patients received eight vaccinations in weeks 1, 3, 5, 7, 11, 15, 19 and 23, corresponding to visits V03 through V10. In the chemotherapy-containing groups, vaccination started alongside temozolomide cycles, whereas in patients who had radiotherapy alone it started 4-6 weeks after radiotherapy. The roughly 33 treated patients were roughly 60% male and about 40% female, with a mean age of about 38 years. Prior to enrollment, standard therapy consisting of radiotherapy alone, temozolomide alone, or radiochemotherapy with temozolomide had been administered to patients, with the combination being received by most patients. Peripheral blood samples were drawn at six visits, namely V03 (baseline), V05, V07, V10, V12 and V13. Longitudinal TCRB deep sequencing was done for roughly 23 treated patients, wherever samples were available for exploratory analyses. Broad study findings and their caveats: Availability determined which PBMC samples were chosen for TCRB deep sequencing. No apparent relationship was observed between pseudoprogression and alterations in the top peripheral T cell clonotypes detected by TCRB sequencing. Immune responses induced by the vaccine were seen in approximately 92% of patients across multiple MHC alleles. It was noted by the authors that analyses of patient blood samples could not be reproduced owing to sample limitations.

Points on this clone: Its target antigen remains unknown. One base away there is no much larger clone; base qualities are not given.

The time point tag for this specimen amounts to: week 11, during vaccination. Every vaccine dose consisted of 300 ug of a 20-mer mutant IDH1 peptide in Montanide, administered subcutaneously together with topical imiquimod. All donors had newly diagnosed IDH1-mutant astrocytomas of WHO grade 3 or 4 that showed loss of nuclear ATRX. The samples were drawn from NOA16, a multicentre, single-arm, open-label phase I trial in Germany that tested a mutant IDH1 peptide vaccine in humans for the first time. Genomic DNA for TCRB sequencing was isolated from EDTA blood with the DNeasy Blood and Tissue Kit. Receptors were amplified or captured by the immunoSEQ multiplex PCR assay. Rearranged TCR beta chain sequences were amplified using the hsTCRB Kit according to the manufacturer's protocol. TCRB libraries were sequenced on an Illumina MiSeq. Processing in the source paper ran as follows. Demultiplexing, trimming and gene mapping were performed with the kit vendor's proprietary platform. TCRdb took over this immuneACCESS table, retaining in-frame rearrangements with V and J assigned. Such tables are incomplete; in checked studies, under half of the missing clones stem from an unresolved V gene, and the remainder is unexplained. The V and J calls and clone size come from that table; D and trimming were worked out from the DNA. A total of approximately 110,000 clones appear in this sample, 85% to 90% of them only once. The top ten constitute under 0.8% of the sample.

Relative to germline, V is 5 bases shorter and J is 7 bases shorter, with 19 bases between their ends. From its cysteine to its phenylalanine, the CDR3 spans 15 amino acids. The retained sequence is limited to the CDR3, 45 bases, with the frame set at the first base. The germline V gene gives CDR1 as SGHTA and CDR2 as FQGTGA. The chain employs TRBV7-3 and TRBJ2-3, with TRBD2 tentatively as D gene (6 bases match). The sequence was obtained from a woman aged 45-65 years with glioma. The sequenced sample was PBMCs, obtained from a glioma patient whose treatment included an IDH1 peptide vaccine. The DNA sequence reads TGTGCCAGCAGCCAAATAGGTTCCGGAGGGAATACGCAGTATTTT. The translation is CASSQIGSGGNTQYF.